The rows below give T cell receptor beta chains drawn from one sample of a study of control samples from healthy donors and cancer patients. The table came from immunoSEQ multiplex PCR; TCRdb's copy has only in-frame clones and leaves some out. The repertoire holds about 140,000 clones, with 75% to 95% as singletons. Sequencing was performed on blood. Every receptor here comes from a man aged 25 to 40 in good health. The CDR3 runs from the conserved cysteine through the conserved F or W. A D gene is named only where the DNA matches it firmly. The size field is filled for only some rows; it gives once, few, many or a size class.

j_call v_call clone_size d_call cdr3_nt cdr3_aa
TRBJ1-3 TRBV7-9 NA NA TGTGCCAGCAGCTTAGATACATCGAGGGGACCCAACACCATATATTTT CASSLDTSRGPNTIYF
TRBJ1-2 TRBV27 NA NA TGTGCCAGCAGTTTAATGTATGGCTACACCTTC CASSLMYGYTF
TRBJ1-1 TRBV28 NA NA TGTGCCAGCAGTTTCCTGGACGGGAACACTGAAGCTTTCTTT CASSFLDGNTEAFF
TRBJ2-7 TRBV27 NA TRBD1 TGTGCCAGCAGTTTCGGACAGGGCTTTGGTTACGAGCAGTACTTC CASSFGQGFGYEQYF
TRBJ2-3 TRBV4-1 once TRBD2 TGCGCCAGCAGCCAATTCCTCGGGACTAAAGACACAGATACGCAGTATTTT CASSQFLGTKDTDTQYF
TRBJ1-6 TRBV7-3 NA NA TGTGCCAGCAGCCTTCAGGGTGGGGGGAATTCACCCCTCCACTTT CASSLQGGGNSPLHF
TRBJ1-3 TRBV30 NA NA TGTGCCTGGAGTGCCCCCGGGGCTCTAGGAAACACCATATATTTT CAWSAPGALGNTIYF
TRBJ2-7 TRBV27 NA NA TGTGCCAGCAGTTTACAGGGCCTAGGGTCCTACGAGCAGTACTTC CASSLQGLGSYEQYF
TRBJ1-6 TRBV6-5 NA NA TGTGCCAGCAGTAGGCAGGGGCTTAATTCACCCCTCCACTTT CASSRQGLNSPLHF
TRBJ2-7 TRBV6-1 NA NA TGTGCCAGCAGTGAAGGGCACAGCATTCCGTACTTC CASSEGHSIPYF
TRBJ2-7 TRBV28 NA TRBD1 TGTGCCAGCAGTTGGACAGGGTCCTACGAGCAGTACTTT CASSWTGSYEQYF
TRBJ1-3 TRBV6-1 NA NA TGTGCCAGCAGCGAAGAGTGGGGCTCTGGAAACACCATATATTTT CASSEEWGSGNTIYF